The T cell receptor beta chain described here comes from a study of PD-L1 blockade in urothelial cancer. Study at large: Twenty-five of 29 patients were men who had bladder-origin urothelial cancer.

Time point described: peripheral blood 6 weeks after treatment start. Only in-frame clones appear in the TCRdb table, and some are missing; sequencing was by immunoSEQ multiplex PCR. The sample has 80,000 to 95,000 clones; around 78% are singletons. This CDR3 spans 13 amino acids. V lost 3 bases and J lost 4, with 8 bases in between. In germline, CDR1 is SGHRS, CDR2 YFSETQ. The sequence was obtained from a man between 70 and 80 years old with urothelial cancer. The material was PBMCs, obtained around atezolizumab (anti-PD-L1) treatment. This chain links TRBV5-1 with TRBJ1-3, with D possibly being TRBD1 (6 bases). CDR3 loop: CASSSGDGNTIYF. CDR3 bases: TGCGCCAGCAGCTCAGGGGACGGAAACACCATATATTTT.